These 2 T cell receptor beta chains were all obtained from the same sample, sequenced in a study of cytomegalovirus exposure and HLA in healthy donors. The PCR contained 60 Vbeta and 13 Jbeta primers. Produced via immunoSEQ multiplex PCR; TCRdb's table is partial and in-frame only. The profile shows fewer than 200,000 clones, approximately 75% of them singletons. Input material: PBMCs. The source is a young man in good health and CMV-seropositive.

CDR3 region: CASSLGQGNTEAFF. Here the CDR3 DNA reads TGTGCCAGCAGCTTAGGACAGGGGAACACTGAAGCTTTCTTT. The chain employs TRBV7-2 and TRBJ1-1; TRBD1 agrees at 7 bases. CDR3 length equals 14 residues. Germline V gene sequence: CDR1 SGHTA, CDR2 FQGNSA. J lost 1 base, V lost 1 base, and 0 bases had no gene match.

The J gene is TRBJ1-1, the V gene TRBV7-9; 8 positions agree with TRBD1. The CDR3 runs 14 residues. Germline trimming cut 3 bases from V and 4 bases from J; bases unmatched to any gene: 4. The germline gives CDR1 SEHNR, CDR2 FQNEAQ (reference sequence). The CDR3: CASSFGTGPTEAFF. The CDR3 nucleotides read TGTGCCAGCAGCTTCGGGACAGGCCCCACTGAAGCTTTCTTT.